Listed below are T cell receptor beta chains from one sample, sequenced in a study of blood T cell repertoires in COVID-19. Profiled with immunoSEQ multiplex PCR; TCRdb holds only in-frame clones, not every one. The data hold about 240,000 clones, with around 89% observed a single time. What was sequenced was PBMCs or T cells enriched from blood (not recorded which). All receptors come from a woman younger than 45 who had recovered from COVID-19. Both conserved end residues are part of each CDR3. The D gene is left open where the match is weak. Only some rows state a clone size, as once, few, many or a class for expanded clones.

V gene,J gene,clone size,D gene,CDR3 DNA,CDR3 protein
TRBV27,TRBJ2-2,-,TRBD2,TGTGCCAGCAGTCCTCGGGGGGCGAACACCGGGGAGCTGTTTTTT,CASSPRGANTGELFF
TRBV6-2/TRBV6-3,TRBJ1-1,-,TRBD1,TGTGCCAGCAGCTCACAGGGGTCTAGGACTGAAGCTTTCTTT,CASSSQGSRTEAFF
TRBV27,TRBJ1-1,-,-,TGTGCCAGCAGTTTTCGACAGAACACTGAAGCTTTCTTT,CASSFRQNTEAFF
TRBV4-3,TRBJ1-4,-,TRBD1,TGCGCCAGCAGCCGAGGGACAGGGGGAGAAAAACTGTTTTTT,CASSRGTGGEKLFF
TRBV28,TRBJ2-4,once,-,TGTGCCAGCAACACCCTAGGACTACTAGCCAAAAACATTCAGTACTTC,CASNTLGLLAKNIQYF
TRBV3-1/TRBV3-2,TRBJ2-1,once,TRBD2,TGTGCCAGCAGCCAAGTGCGGGAGGGCCTCTCCCAGCAGTTCTTC,CASSQVREGLSQQFF
TRBV30,TRBJ2-5,-,TRBD2,TGTGCCTGGAGTGTACTAGCGGGCTCTGGGACCCAGTACTTC,CAWSVLAGSGTQYF
TRBV7-3,TRBJ2-5,-,TRBD1,TGTGCCAGCAGCGCCCGGACAGGGTCGGGGGAGACCCAGTACTTC,CASSARTGSGETQYF
TRBV28,TRBJ2-7,-,-,TGTGCCAGCAGTTCTGGACAGCCCGACTACGAGCAGTACTTC,CASSSGQPDYEQYF
TRBV7-9,TRBJ2-1,-,TRBD1,TGTGCCAGCAGGCCTACAGGGGAGAACAATGAGCAGTTCTTC,CASRPTGENNEQFF
TRBV5-1,TRBJ1-4,-,-,TGCGCCAGCAGTACGCGGGGAGGATATGAAAAACTGTTTTTT,CASSTRGGYEKLFF
TRBV18,TRBJ2-7,-,-,TGTGCCAGCTCACTTACCAACAGGGGGGGCAACGAGCAGTACTTC,CASSLTNRGGNEQYF
TRBV28,TRBJ1-2,-,-,TGTGCCAGCAGCAGGGCAGGCTACGGCTACACCTTC,CASSRAGYGYTF
TRBV28,TRBJ2-4,-,TRBD1,TGTGCCAGCATCGCTGACAGGGCACAAAACATTCAGTACTTC,CASIADRAQNIQYF
TRBV6-2/TRBV6-3,TRBJ2-1,-,TRBD2,TGTGCCAGCAGTTACTCGAGGACTAGCGGGCAAAGGAATGAGCAGTTCTTC,CASSYSRTSGQRNEQFF
TRBV24-1,TRBJ2-3,-,TRBD1,TGTGCCACCAGTGGACAGGGGCCGTCAGATACGCAGTATTTT,CATSGQGPSDTQYF
TRBV14,TRBJ1-2,-,-,TGTGCCAGCAGCCCCCTCGGGGCGGGGATACTACAGTATGGCTACACCTTC,CASSPLGAGILQYGYTF